This T cell receptor beta chain was sequenced in a study of blood T cell repertoires in COVID-19. At the level of the study: Whether acute or convalescent, the COVID-19 samples came from the United States, Italy and Spain. T cells, B-cell-depleted T cells, or PBMCs provided the cDNA or gDNA that served as material.

Seattle researchers signed up patients amid active infection and tracked them longitudinally. Germline-derived CDR1 and CDR2 are SGHRS and YFSETQ. After removal of 4 bases from V and 3 bases from J, the junction contained 12 bases not matched to a gene. The CDR3 spans 17 residues. As processed by the authors: By means of reference gene primer amplification, nucleated cell counts were estimated. Sequenced by immunoSEQ multiplex PCR; TCRdb stores in-frame clones only, minus some. The V and J calls and clone size come from that table; D and trimming were worked out from the DNA. Of approximately 120,000 clones in the sample, around nine tenths were seen once.

The specimen sequenced was peripheral blood. This sequence joins TRBV5-1 and TRBJ2-5; 10 positions match TRBD2. This TCR derives from a man in his fifties with COVID-19, enrolled during active disease. The CDR3 protein is CASSLLAGGGKEETQYF. The CDR3 DNA reads TGCGCCAGCAGCCTCTTAGCGGGAGGTGGTAAGGAAGAGACCCAGTACTTC.